The clone carrying this T cell receptor beta chain was seen only a few times. Antigen: not known. The sample belongs to a study of shared clonotypes between healthy human individuals. Study-wide background: The study used three CD4 naive, three CD4 memory, two CD8 naive and one CD8 memory plate per donor.

Produced via immunoSEQ multiplex PCR; TCRdb's table is partial and in-frame only. The repertoire holds fewer than 850,000 clones, with roughly 78% as singletons. Germline V gene sequence: CDR1 MNHEY, CDR2 SVGAGI. CDR3 length equals 14 residues. Trimming removed 4 bases from V and 2 bases from J, with 12 bases in between. Notes on the study in general: Non-shared clonotypes had lower generation probabilities than clonotypes shared by all four sorted-subset donors.

This rearrangement joins TRBV6-5 to TRBJ2-7, with unresolved D. This clonotype was obtained from a woman younger than 45 in good health. The sample was memory CD4+ T cells sorted from blood. Subset: CD45RA-negative fraction. CDR3 residues: CASSFDSYPYEQYF. The CDR3 nucleotides are TGTGCCAGCAGTTTCGACTCTTACCCCTACGAGCAGTACTTC.